These T cell receptor beta chains were read from a single sample in a study of blood T cell repertoires in COVID-19. The repertoire was sequenced with immunoSEQ multiplex PCR; TCRdb's copy has only in-frame clones and lacks some. The table shows about 60,000 clones, with around 90% occurring only once. Specimen: peripheral blood. The receptor source for this set is a human donor in a cohort sampled during active COVID-19. CDR3s include the opening cysteine and the closing phenylalanine or tryptophan. A D gene is named only where the DNA matches it firmly. Clone size, where shown, is once, few, many, or a class for clones that have expanded.

V gene,J gene,clone size,D gene,CDR3 protein,CDR3 DNA
TRBV2,TRBJ2-3,.,TRBD1,CASRLGQSTDTQYF,TGTGCCAGCAGGTTGGGACAGAGCACAGATACGCAGTATTTT
TRBV18,TRBJ1-2,.,TRBD1,CASSLQGQSNYGYTF,TGTGCCAGCTCCCTACAGGGACAGTCGAACTATGGCTACACCTTC
TRBV7-9,TRBJ2-5,.,.,CASSSPRVQETQYF,TGTGCCAGCAGCTCCCCCAGGGTTCAAGAGACCCAGTACTTC
TRBV7-2,TRBJ2-7,.,TRBD2,CASSLQPSGRVSSYEQYF,TGTGCCAGCAGCTTACAACCTAGCGGGAGGGTCAGCTCCTACGAGCAGTACTTC
TRBV11-2,TRBJ2-1,.,TRBD2,CASTLVDAGGNEQFF,TGTGCCAGCACACTCGTTGACGCCGGGGGGAATGAGCAGTTCTTC
TRBV18,TRBJ2-5,.,.,CASSPPERRETQYF,TGTGCCAGCTCACCACCGGAAAGGCGGGAAACCCAGTACTTC
TRBV7-9,TRBJ2-5,.,.,CASSLGSVPETQYF,TGTGCCAGCAGCTTAGGTTCGGTCCCCGAGACCCAGTACTTC
TRBV5-1,TRBJ2-1,.,TRBD2,CASSLQREDDEQFF,TGCGCCAGCAGCTTGCAGCGGGAGGACGATGAGCAGTTCTTC
TRBV5-1,TRBJ2-6,.,.,CASSLGQFSGANVLTF,TGCGCCAGCAGCTTAGGACAGTTCTCTGGGGCCAACGTCCTGACTTTC
TRBV7-9,TRBJ2-1,.,.,CASSLVGLYNEQFF,TGTGCCAGCAGCTTAGTTGGCCTCTACAATGAGCAGTTCTTC
TRBV5-4,TRBJ1-1,.,TRBD1,CASSLTQGVTTEAFF,TGTGCCAGCAGCTTGACCCAGGGGGTTACCACTGAAGCTTTCTTT
TRBV4-2,TRBJ2-5,.,TRBD2,CASSPTRGAGGRETQYF,TGTGCCAGCAGCCCGACCCGGGGAGCGGGGGGGCGAGAGACCCAGTACTTC
TRBV2,TRBJ2-5,once,.,CASSQTVQETQYF,TGTGCCAGCAGTCAGACAGTTCAAGAGACCCAGTACTTC
TRBV30,TRBJ2-2,.,.,CAWTLGVRTGELFF,TGTGCCTGGACGTTGGGAGTCCGCACCGGGGAGCTGTTTTTT
TRBV19,TRBJ1-4,.,.,CASSISRDEKLFF,TGTGCCAGTAGTATAAGCAGGGATGAAAAACTGTTTTTT